This T cell receptor (beta chain) originates from a study of T cells in Graves' hyperthyroidism and ophthalmopathy. Clinical symptoms, serum thyroxine and TRAb, thyroid ultrasound and orbital computed tomography were used for the diagnoses. RNA transcripts served as the template for amplifying TCR beta CDR3 regions. A set of HTBI primers served as the primers for a first-round RT-PCR of the TCR CDR3. TCRdb ran MiXCR on the multiplex PCR reads and lists one entry per CDR3 protein. The sample carries about 560,000 distinct CDR3 sequences, around 15% recorded once. V lost 2 bases and J lost 8, with 10 bases in between. The CDR3 contains 12 residues. CDR1 is DFQATT, CDR2 SNEGSKA, per germline (reference sequence).

This TCR was sampled from a woman aged 18-35 years with Graves' hyperthyroidism. Material for sequencing was blood. The genes are TRBV20-1 and TRBJ2-1; D uncertain. The CDR3 DNA reads as TGCAGTGCTAGACCCCCGTTCGATGAGCAGTTCTTC. It is translated as CSARPPFDEQFF.